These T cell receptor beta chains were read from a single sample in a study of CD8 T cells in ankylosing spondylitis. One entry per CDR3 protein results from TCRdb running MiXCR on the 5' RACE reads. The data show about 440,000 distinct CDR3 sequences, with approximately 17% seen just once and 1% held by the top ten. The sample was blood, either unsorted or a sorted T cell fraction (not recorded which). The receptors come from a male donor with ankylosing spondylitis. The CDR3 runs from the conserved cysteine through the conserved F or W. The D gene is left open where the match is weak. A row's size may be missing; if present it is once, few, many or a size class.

CASSPREQGSTDTQYF	TGTGCCAGCTCACCACGGGAACAGGGGAGCACAGATACGCAGTATTTT	TRBV18	TRBJ2-3	few	TRBD1
CASSGGRVTDTQYF	TGCGCCAGCAGCGGGGGTAGAGTCACAGATACGCAGTATTTT	TRBV5-1	TRBJ2-3	NA	NA
CASSPGQGVPQETQYF	TGCGCCAGCAGCCCGGGACAGGGGGTTCCCCAAGAGACCCAGTACTTC	TRBV4-1	TRBJ2-5	few	TRBD1
CASSLGQGWGYGYTF	TGTGCCAGCAGTCTGGGACAGGGTTGGGGCTATGGCTACACCTTC	TRBV12-3/TRBV12-4	TRBJ1-2	many	TRBD1
CSASRTSAYNEQFF	TGCAGTGCTAGTCGTACTAGCGCCTACAATGAGCAGTTCTTC	TRBV20-1	TRBJ2-1	few	TRBD2
CASSLAGREQRYEQYF	TGCGCCAGCAGCTTGGCGGGGCGGGAGCAGAGGTACGAGCAGTACTTC	TRBV5-1	TRBJ2-7	NA	TRBD2
CASSVGGNRPDTIYF	TGTGCCAGCAGCGTTGGGGGGAATCGGCCGGACACCATATATTTT	TRBV9	TRBJ1-3	NA	NA
CASSHPGTSGSNEQFF	TGCGCCAGCAGCCACCCCGGGACTAGCGGATCCAATGAGCAGTTCTTC	TRBV4-1	TRBJ2-1	few	TRBD2
CASSPVLTGNYQPQHF	TGTGCCAGCTCACCAGTCTTGACGGGAAACTATCAGCCCCAGCATTTT	TRBV18	TRBJ1-5	few	NA
CASSLGPGGYNEQFF	TGCGCCAGCAGCTTGGGTCCCGGCGGCTACAATGAGCAGTTCTTC	TRBV5-1	TRBJ2-1	NA	NA
CAISERWNEQFF	TGTGCCATCAGTGAGAGGTGGAATGAGCAGTTCTTC	TRBV10-3	TRBJ2-1	NA	NA
CASRSAGTPTYEQYF	TGTGCCAGCAGGAGCGCCGGGACACCAACCTACGAGCAGTACTTC	TRBV28	TRBJ2-7	few	NA
CATGNLPGQGAQGYTF	TGTGCCACGGGAAACCTCCCGGGACAGGGGGCGCAAGGCTACACCTTC	TRBV6-1	TRBJ1-2	NA	TRBD1
CASSGGQIQETQYF	TGCGCCAGCAGCGGGGGACAGATCCAAGAGACCCAGTACTTC	TRBV5-1	TRBJ2-5	few	TRBD1
CSRYLMGTDTQYF	TGCAGTAGATACCTTATGGGGACAGATACGCAGTATTTT	TRBV20-1	TRBJ2-3	NA	NA
CASSSRDNKETQYF	TGCGCCAGCAGCTCCCGGGACAACAAAGAGACCCAGTACTTC	TRBV5-1	TRBJ2-5	NA	NA
CASSGDLGSTQHF	TGTGCCAGCAGCGGGGACTTAGGTTCGACCCAGCATTTT	TRBV7-8	TRBJ1-5	NA	NA
CSAFSGFAGNGYTF	TGCAGTGCCTTCTCCGGATTCGCGGGTAATGGCTACACCTTC	TRBV20-1	TRBJ1-2	few	NA
CASSLGGWGSYEQYF	TGTGCCAGCAGCTTAGGTGGCTGGGGCTCCTACGAGCAGTACTTC	TRBV7-8	TRBJ2-7	NA	NA
CASSSPALWGQETQYF	TGCGCCAGCAGCTCCCCTGCCCTTTGGGGGCAAGAGACCCAGTACTTC	TRBV5-1	TRBJ2-5	few	NA
CRVWGNSGMNTEAFF	TGCAGAGTCTGGGGGAACAGTGGTATGAACACTGAAGCTTTCTTT	TRBV20-1	TRBJ1-1	NA	NA
CASSLEDRIQETQYF	TGCGCCAGCAGCCTCGAGGACAGAATCCAAGAGACCCAGTACTTC	TRBV5-1	TRBJ2-5	many	NA
CASTGQGVTGANVLTF	TGTGCCTCTACGGGACAGGGGGTCACTGGGGCCAACGTCCTGACTTTC	TRBV10-3	TRBJ2-6	NA	TRBD1
CASSHRDRGNSPLHF	TGTGCCAGCAGCCACCGGGACAGGGGTAATTCACCCCTCCACTTT	TRBV7-2	TRBJ1-6	NA	TRBD1
CSAGRGGKAGELFF	TGCAGTGCCGGAAGAGGGGGGAAGGCCGGGGAGCTGTTTTTT	TRBV20-1	TRBJ2-2	many	NA
CASSWKREGYNEQFF	TGTGCCAGCAGCTGGAAGCGGGAGGGCTACAATGAGCAGTTCTTC	TRBV7-2	TRBJ2-1	few	TRBD2
CSAGLAGSYEQYF	TGCAGTGCGGGACTAGCGGGATCCTACGAGCAGTACTTC	TRBV20-1	TRBJ2-7	NA	TRBD2
CASSLDGASGREQYF	TGTGCCAGCAGCCTTGACGGGGCTAGCGGGAGGGAGCAGTACTTC	TRBV9	TRBJ2-7	NA	TRBD2
CASSLSSGSLGETQYF	TGTGCCAGCAGCTTGAGTAGCGGGAGCTTGGGAGAGACCCAGTACTTC	TRBV5-4	TRBJ2-5	NA	TRBD2